This T cell receptor (beta chain) was documented in a study of human CD8 memory T cell subsets. This CDR3 comprises 13 residues. Germline V lookup: CDR1 SEHNR, CDR2 FQNEAQ (reference sequence). The source of the RNA was duplicate vials containing over 130,000 sorted CD8+ T cells for each subset. UMI-labeled 5' RACE yielded the TCR beta libraries. From the 5' RACE reads, TCRdb lists one entry per CDR3 protein and no DNA. The specimen's table records fewer than 10,000 distinct CDR3 sequences. The sequenced material came from CD8+ T cells from PBMCs. The rearrangement joins TRBV7-9 to TRBJ1-1; there is no DNA to check the TCRdb D call of TRBD1. The origin of this receptor is a human donor in good health. CDR3 sequence: CASRQTANTEAFF.